This T cell receptor (beta chain) was profiled in a study of T cells after yellow fever vaccination. This clonotype was detected many times. As yet, its antigen is unknown. Synthesis of TCR cDNA relied on 5'RACE template switching, which attached a universal primer site and UMIs. TCRdb fed the 5' RACE reads into MiXCR, producing one record per CDR3 protein. The sample consists of 120,000 or so distinct CDR3 sequences, roughly 6.8% of them appearing once. Whole-study results and caveats: In post-booster samples, most primary-vaccination clones reappeared (just under 97% CD4, roughly 90% CD8).

This sequence was found in a man aged 18 to 30 who received the YFV17D yellow fever vaccine. This specimen consisted of CD4+ T cells sorted from PBMCs, obtained 45 days after the first yellow fever vaccination.

The CDR3 coding sequence is TGTGCCAGCAGAATACAGAACACCGGGGAGCTGTTTTTT. Its protein product is CASRIQNTGELFF. The rearrangement uses TRBV7-9 and TRBJ2-2, with D uncertain. The CDR3 runs 13 residues. Germline V gene sequence: CDR1 SEHNR, CDR2 FQNEAQ (reference sequence). The V and J ends lost 6 bases and 1 base respectively, with 6 bases between them.